This T cell receptor (beta chain) came from a study of T cell clonotyping in hematopoietic cell transplantation. Study results and caveats: Recipient TCR diversity dropped after transplant; expanded clonotypes rose from day 30 to 180. At the given depth, recipient repertoires were over 95% de novo clonotypes.

The junction had 10 bases not matched to a gene; V was cut back by 5 bases and J by 6 bases. In germline, CDR1 is SGHVS, CDR2 FNYEAQ. CDR3 length equals 15 residues. Profiled with immunoSEQ multiplex PCR; TCRdb holds only in-frame clones, not every one. Of over 10,000 clones in the sample, approximately 90% were seen once. Worth noting for this clone: The antigen is undetermined.

This clonotype originated in a woman aged 50 to 60 in good health. Some clones in this sample may be carry-over from other donors' samples. The sample taken for sequencing was peripheral blood mononuclear cells. The chain links TRBV7-6 to TRBJ1-2; 9 positions agree with TRBD1. In DNA, the CDR3 is TGTGCCAGCAGCCCGGGGACAGGGTGGATGGATGGCTACACCTTC. This gives the protein CASSPGTGWMDGYTF.